This T cell receptor (beta chain) stems from a study of brain T cells in children with intractable seizures. TCRdb's table, derived via immunoSEQ multiplex PCR, lists solely in-frame clones and lacks some. The data contain 340,000 or so clones, over 90% of them singletons. Time point given: blood from clinic visit 5 months post-surgery; TSC patient then seizure free. The CDR3 extends over 13 amino acids. Germline assignment: CDR1 GTSNPN and CDR2 SVGIG (reference sequence). Trimming removed 0 bases at V and 2 bases at J, with 7 bases between. Sequencing was performed on peripheral blood, taken 4 to 5 months after surgery. This chain links TRBV30 with TRBJ1-2, with no clear D. The sequence derives from a boy in the first two years of life with tuberous sclerosis and intractable seizures. CDR3 in DNA: TGTGCCTGGAGTGTATCATCCAACTATGGCTACACCTTC. It yields the protein CAWSVSSNYGYTF.